The rows below give T cell receptor beta chains drawn from one sample of a study of cytomegalovirus exposure and HLA in healthy donors. The method was immunoSEQ multiplex PCR; TCRdb's version includes in-frame clones alone and lacks a portion of them. Among about 130,000 clones, around 90% were seen once, and the ten largest hold about 6.7%. Material: PBMCs. These receptors were collected from a woman in her twenties or thirties in good health and CMV-seropositive. Both conserved end residues are trimmed from each CDR3.

TRBV6-5,12,TRBJ2-2,ASTGAPNTGELF
TRBV5-4,12,TRBJ2-7,ASSLGDRVGEQY
TRBV28,11,TRBJ2-2,AGGQGNTGELF
TRBV2,16,TRBJ2-3,ASSVPGVNRRSTDTQY
TRBV28,12,TRBJ2-3,ASSPGQSTDTQY
TRBV7-9,15,TRBJ2-1,ASSLGLAGVMFHEQF
TRBV7-9,12,TRBJ2-7,ASTSSGQSYEQY
TRBV7-9,10,TRBJ1-1,ASSLYSTEAF
TRBV5-5,14,TRBJ1-2,ASSLAAGADLYGYT
TRBV10-1,11,TRBJ1-1,ASSEPWTGTAF
TRBV9,13,TRBJ2-2,ASSVGNSNTGELF
TRBV2,11,TRBJ2-5,ASSRGGQETQY
TRBV12-5,11,TRBJ1-1,ASGPGGITEAF
TRBV29-1,12,TRBJ1-5,SVGTGGSNQPQH
TRBV4-1,14,TRBJ2-2,ASSPLAGTNTGELF
TRBV4-1,13,TRBJ2-1,ASSPRLAENNEQF
TRBV6-7,12,TRBJ2-3,ASRPRGREDTQY
TRBV2,14,TRBJ2-5,ASTRTFGGGKETQY
TRBV7-6,13,TRBJ2-3,ASSFTGIFTDTQY
TRBV6-1,12,TRBJ2-7,ASSARHGTYEQY
TRBV7-6,12,TRBJ1-6,ASSPRGGGSPLH
TRBV12-5,13,TRBJ2-1,ASGQGQGPYNEQF
TRBV9,12,TRBJ2-5,ASSPRGRVETQY
TRBV28,12,TRBJ2-5,ASSLGGEIETQY
TRBV10-2,13,TRBJ2-7,ASAQGGPFSYEQY
TRBV6-6,13,TRBJ2-7,ASSYGQGKTYEQY
TRBV6-1,12,TRBJ1-1,ASSDRGIIAEAF
TRBV6-5,14,TRBJ1-2,ASSYFRQASNYGYT
TRBV6-6,11,TRBJ1-5,ASSPRFDQPQH
TRBV7-2,12,TRBJ2-1,ASSLAGGDHEQF
TRBV20-1,9,TRBJ2-7,SAAGGYEQY
TRBV5-6,10,TRBJ1-1,ASSLAGHEAF
TRBV5-1,12,TRBJ1-2,ASSLDFLGYGYT
TRBV29-1,11,TRBJ2-5,SADPGQQETQY
TRBV30,15,TRBJ1-2,AWSVTAGGRANYGYT
TRBV10-2,12,TRBJ1-3,ASSTSGTGNTIY
TRBV7-9,12,TRBJ2-5,ASSLVTGGQTQY
TRBV7-3,15,TRBJ2-7,ASSLRTSGNYYYEQY
TRBV7-9,9,TRBJ2-5,ASSFGPQRY
TRBV28,13,TRBJ2-7,ASSPSPRSLYEQY
TRBV19,12,TRBJ2-5,ASSVSGGQETQY